The T cell receptor beta chain under discussion was sequenced for a study of early T cells in non-severe SARS-CoV-2 infection. Germline V gene data show CDR1 as LGHDT and CDR2 as YNNKEL (reference sequence). V lost 4 bases, J lost 3 bases, and 7 bases stayed unmatched. The CDR3 is made up of 16 amino acids. Each single cDNA molecule received a unique molecular identifier. TCRdb analysed the 5' RACE reads with MiXCR anew, one entry per CDR3 protein. The sample records some 71,000 distinct CDR3 sequences, 10% being singletons. The sequences come from whole blood, collected at baseline. The rearrangement links TRBV3-1 to TRBJ2-3, with 10 bases identical to TRBD2. The origin of this receptor is an adult who was a healthcare worker with PCR-confirmed SARS-CoV-2 infection or an uninfected control (not recorded which). The CDR3 bases are TGTGCCAGCAGCCTCCAAGCGGGAGGGCCGACAGATACGCAGTATTTT. It is translated as CASSLQAGGPTDTQYF.